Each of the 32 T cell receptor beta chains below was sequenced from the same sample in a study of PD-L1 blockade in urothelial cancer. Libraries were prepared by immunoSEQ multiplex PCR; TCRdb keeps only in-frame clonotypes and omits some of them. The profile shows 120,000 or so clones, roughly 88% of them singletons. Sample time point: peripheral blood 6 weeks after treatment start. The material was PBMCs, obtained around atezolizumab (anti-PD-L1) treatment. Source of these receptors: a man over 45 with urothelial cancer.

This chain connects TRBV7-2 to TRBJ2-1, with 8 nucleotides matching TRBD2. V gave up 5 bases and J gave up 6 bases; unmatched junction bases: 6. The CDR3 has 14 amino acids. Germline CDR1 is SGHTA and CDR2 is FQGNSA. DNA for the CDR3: TGTGCCAGCAGCCCCCGACTAGCGCCCAATGAGCAGTTCTTC. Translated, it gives CASSPRLAPNEQFF.

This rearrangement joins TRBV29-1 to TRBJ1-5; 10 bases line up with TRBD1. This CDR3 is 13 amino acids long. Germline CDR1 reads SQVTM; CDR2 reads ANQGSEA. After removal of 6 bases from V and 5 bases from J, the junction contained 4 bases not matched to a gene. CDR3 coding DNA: TGCAGCGTGACAGGGGGCTTCGATCAGCCCCAGCATTTT. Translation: CSVTGGFDQPQHF.

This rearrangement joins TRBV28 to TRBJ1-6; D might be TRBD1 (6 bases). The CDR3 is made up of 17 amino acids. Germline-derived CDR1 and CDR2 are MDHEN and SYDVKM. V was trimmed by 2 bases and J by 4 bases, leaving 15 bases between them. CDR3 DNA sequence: TGTGCCAGCAGTTTAAAGGACAGTTGGCGGTATAATTCACCCCTCCACTTT. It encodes CASSLKDSWRYNSPLHF. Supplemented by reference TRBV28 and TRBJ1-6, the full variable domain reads DVKVTQSSRYLVKRTGEKVFLECVQDMDHENMFWYRQDPGLGLRLIYFSYDVKMKEKGDIPEGYSVSREKKERFSLILESASTNQTSMYLCASSLKDSWRYNSPLHFGNGTRLTVT.

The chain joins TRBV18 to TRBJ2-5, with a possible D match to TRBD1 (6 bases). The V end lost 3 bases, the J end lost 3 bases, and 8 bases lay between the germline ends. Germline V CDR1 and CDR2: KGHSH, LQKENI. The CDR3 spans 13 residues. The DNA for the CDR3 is TGTGCCAGCTCACCCGGGACAAAAGAGACCCAGTACTTC. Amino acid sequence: CASSPGTKETQYF.

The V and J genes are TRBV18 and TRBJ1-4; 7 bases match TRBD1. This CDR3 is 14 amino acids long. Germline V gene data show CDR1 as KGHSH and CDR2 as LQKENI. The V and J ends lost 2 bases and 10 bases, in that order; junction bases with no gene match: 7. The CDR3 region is CASSPGDSLGKLFF. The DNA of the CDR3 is TGTGCCAGCTCACCAGGGGACAGCCTCGGAAAACTGTTTTTT.

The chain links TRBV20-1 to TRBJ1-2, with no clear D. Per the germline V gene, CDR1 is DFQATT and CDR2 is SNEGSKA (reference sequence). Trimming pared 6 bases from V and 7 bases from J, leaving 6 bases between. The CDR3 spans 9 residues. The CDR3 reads CSAESGYTF. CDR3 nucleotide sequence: TGCAGTGCGGAGAGTGGCTACACCTTC.

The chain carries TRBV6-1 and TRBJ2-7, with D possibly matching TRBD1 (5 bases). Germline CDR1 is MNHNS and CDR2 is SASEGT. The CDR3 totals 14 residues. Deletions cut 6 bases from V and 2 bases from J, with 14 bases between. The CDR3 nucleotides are TGTGCCAGCAGAGGGGAACTTTCTACCTACGAGCAGTACTTC. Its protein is CASRGELSTYEQYF.

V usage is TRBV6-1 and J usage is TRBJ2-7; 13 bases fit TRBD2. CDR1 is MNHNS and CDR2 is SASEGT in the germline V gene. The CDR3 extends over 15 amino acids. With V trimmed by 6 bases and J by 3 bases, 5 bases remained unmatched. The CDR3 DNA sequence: TGTGCCAGCAGGGCGGGACTAGCGGGATTCTACGAGCAGTACTTC. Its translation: CASRAGLAGFYEQYF.

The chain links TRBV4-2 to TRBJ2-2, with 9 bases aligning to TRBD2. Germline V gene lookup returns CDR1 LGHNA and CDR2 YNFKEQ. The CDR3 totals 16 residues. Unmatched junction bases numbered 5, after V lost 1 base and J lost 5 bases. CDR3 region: CASSQVAGLATGELFF. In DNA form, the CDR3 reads TGTGCCAGCAGCCAAGTTGCGGGACTAGCTACCGGGGAGCTGTTTTTT.

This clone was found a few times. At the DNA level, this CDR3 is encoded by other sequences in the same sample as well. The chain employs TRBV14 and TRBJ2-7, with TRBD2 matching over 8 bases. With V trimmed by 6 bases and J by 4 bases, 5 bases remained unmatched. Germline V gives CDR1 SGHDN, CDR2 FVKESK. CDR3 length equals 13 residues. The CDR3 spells CASRASGGYEQYF. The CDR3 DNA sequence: TGTGCCAGCAGAGCGTCGGGAGGGTACGAGCAGTACTTC.

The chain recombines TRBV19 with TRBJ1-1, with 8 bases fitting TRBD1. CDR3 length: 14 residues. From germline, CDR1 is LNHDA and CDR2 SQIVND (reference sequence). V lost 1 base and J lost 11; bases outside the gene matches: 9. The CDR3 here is CASSIGDRLPHAFF. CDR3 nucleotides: TGTGCCAGTAGTATAGGGGACAGGTTACCTCATGCTTTCTTT.

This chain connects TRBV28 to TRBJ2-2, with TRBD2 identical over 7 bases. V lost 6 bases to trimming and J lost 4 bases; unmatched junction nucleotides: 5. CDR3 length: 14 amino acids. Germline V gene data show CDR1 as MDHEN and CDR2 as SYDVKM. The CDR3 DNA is TGTGCCAGCAGCACGGGGGGACTCACCGGGGAGCTGTTTTTT. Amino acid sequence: CASSTGGLTGELFF.

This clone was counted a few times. Here the CDR3 reads CASSQQDRVPDTQYF. For the CDR3, the DNA is TGTGCCAGCAGCCAACAGGACAGGGTGCCAGATACGCAGTATTTT. The V call is TRBV7-9, the J call TRBJ2-3; 8 bases align to TRBD1. Germline trimming cut 5 bases from V and 4 bases from J; bases unmatched to any gene: 8. This CDR3 has 15 amino acids. Germline V gene lookup returns CDR1 SEHNR and CDR2 FQNEAQ (reference sequence).

CDR3 in amino acids: CASSGLAGVTGELFF. CDR3 DNA sequence: TGTGCCAGCAGCGGACTAGCGGGAGTAACAGGGGAGCTGTTTTTT. V is TRBV14 and J is TRBJ2-2; 13 bases fit TRBD2. Trimming took 5 bases from V and 8 from J; bases not matched to a gene: 5. The CDR3 is 15 residues long. Germline values: CDR1 SGHDN, CDR2 FVKESK.

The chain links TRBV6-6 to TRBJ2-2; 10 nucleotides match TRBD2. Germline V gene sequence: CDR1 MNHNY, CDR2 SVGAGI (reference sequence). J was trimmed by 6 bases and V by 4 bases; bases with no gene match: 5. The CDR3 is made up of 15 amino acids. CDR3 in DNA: TGTGCCAGCAGTTGGCCGGGGACTAGCGCCGGGGAGCTGTTTTTT. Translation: CASSWPGTSAGELFF.

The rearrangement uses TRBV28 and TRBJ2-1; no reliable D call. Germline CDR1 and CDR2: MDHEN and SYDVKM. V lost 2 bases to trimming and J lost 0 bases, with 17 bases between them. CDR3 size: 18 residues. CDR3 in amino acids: CASSLAAYGRSSYNEQFF. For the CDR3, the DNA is TGTGCCAGCAGTTTAGCGGCTTATGGCCGGAGCTCCTACAATGAGCAGTTCTTC. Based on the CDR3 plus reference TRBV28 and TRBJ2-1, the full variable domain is DVKVTQSSRYLVKRTGEKVFLECVQDMDHENMFWYRQDPGLGLRLIYFSYDVKMKEKGDIPEGYSVSREKKERFSLILESASTNQTSMYLCASSLAAYGRSSYNEQFFGPGTRLTVL.

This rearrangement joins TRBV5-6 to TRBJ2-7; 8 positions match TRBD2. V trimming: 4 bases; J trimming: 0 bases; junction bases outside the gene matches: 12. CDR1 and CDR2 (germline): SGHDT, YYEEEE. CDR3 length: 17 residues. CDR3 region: CASSPLGGAQPSYEQYF. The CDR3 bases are TGTGCCAGCAGCCCACTCGGGGGGGCACAACCCTCCTACGAGCAGTACTTC. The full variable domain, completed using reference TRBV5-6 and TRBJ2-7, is DAGVTQSPTHLIKTRGQQVTLRCSPKSGHDTVSWYQQALGQGPQFIFQYYEEEERQRGNFPDRFSGHQFPNYSSELNVNALLLGDSALYLCASSPLGGAQPSYEQYFGPGTRLTVT.

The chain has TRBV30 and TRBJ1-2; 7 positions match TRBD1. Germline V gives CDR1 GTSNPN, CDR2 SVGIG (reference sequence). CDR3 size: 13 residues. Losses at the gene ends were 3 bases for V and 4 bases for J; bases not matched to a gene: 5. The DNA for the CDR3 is TGTGCCTGGAGGGGACAGACAATCTATGGCTACACCTTC. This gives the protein CAWRGQTIYGYTF.

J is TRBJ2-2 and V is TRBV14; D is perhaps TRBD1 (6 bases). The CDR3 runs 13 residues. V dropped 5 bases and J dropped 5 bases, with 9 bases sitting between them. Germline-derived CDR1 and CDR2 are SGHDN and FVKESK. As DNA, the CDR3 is TGTGCCAGCAGCACCAGGGGTACCGGGGAGCTGTTTTTT. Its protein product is CASSTRGTGELFF.

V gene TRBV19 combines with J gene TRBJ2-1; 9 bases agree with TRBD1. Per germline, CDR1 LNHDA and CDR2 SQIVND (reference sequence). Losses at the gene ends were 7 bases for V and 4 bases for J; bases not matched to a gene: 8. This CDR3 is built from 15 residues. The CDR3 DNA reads TGTGCCAGTACGCGAAGGGACAGGGCTTACAATGAGCAGTTCTTC. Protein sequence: CASTRRDRAYNEQFF.

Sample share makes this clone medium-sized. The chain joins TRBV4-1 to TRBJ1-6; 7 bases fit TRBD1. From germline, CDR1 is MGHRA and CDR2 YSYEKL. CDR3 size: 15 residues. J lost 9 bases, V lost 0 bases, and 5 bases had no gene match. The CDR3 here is CASSQDEGASSPLHF. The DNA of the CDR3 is TGCGCCAGCAGCCAAGATGAGGGGGCGTCTTCACCCCTCCACTTT.

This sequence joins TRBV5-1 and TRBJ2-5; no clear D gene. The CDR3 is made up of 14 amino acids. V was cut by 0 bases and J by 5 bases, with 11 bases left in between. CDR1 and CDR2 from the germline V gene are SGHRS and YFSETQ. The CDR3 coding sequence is TGCGCCAGCAGCTTGGCCCGGCAGCGTGAGACCCAGTACTTC. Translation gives CASSLARQRETQYF.

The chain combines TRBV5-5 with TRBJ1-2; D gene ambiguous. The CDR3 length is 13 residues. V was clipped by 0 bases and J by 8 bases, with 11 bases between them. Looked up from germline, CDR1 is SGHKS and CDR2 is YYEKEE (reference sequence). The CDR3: CASSLGQAEGYTF. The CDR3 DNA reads TGTGCCAGCAGCTTGGGGCAGGCTGAGGGCTACACCTTC. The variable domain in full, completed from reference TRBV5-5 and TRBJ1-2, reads DAGVTQSPTHLIKTRGQQVTLRCSPISGHKSVSWYQQVLGQGPQFIFQYYEKEERGRGNFPDRFSARQFPNYSSELNVNALLLGDSALYLCASSLGQAEGYTFGSGTRLTVV.

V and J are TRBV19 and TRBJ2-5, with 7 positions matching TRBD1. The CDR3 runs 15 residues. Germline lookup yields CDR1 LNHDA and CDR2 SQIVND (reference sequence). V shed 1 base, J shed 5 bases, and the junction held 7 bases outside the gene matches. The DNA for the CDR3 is TGTGCCAGTAGTATAGGCCGACAGGGTGTGGAGACCCAGTACTTC. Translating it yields CASSIGRQGVETQYF.

The CDR3 loop reads CASSRTGAPTIPYNEQFF. CDR3 coding DNA: TGTGCCAGTAGTCGGACAGGGGCCCCCACCATTCCTTACAATGAGCAGTTCTTC. This chain uses TRBV19 with TRBJ2-1, with 9 bases lining up with TRBD1. The J segment lost 4 bases and the V segment lost 5 bases, leaving 15 bases of the junction unmatched. Germline values: CDR1 LNHDA, CDR2 SQIVND (reference sequence). The CDR3 extends over 18 amino acids. Variable domain in full (rest from reference TRBV19 and TRBJ2-1): DGGITQSPKYLFRKEGQNVTLSCEQNLNHDAMYWYRQDPGQGLRLIYYSQIVNDFQKGDIAEGYSVSREKKESFPLTVTSAQKNPTAFYLCASSRTGAPTIPYNEQFFGPGTRLTVL.

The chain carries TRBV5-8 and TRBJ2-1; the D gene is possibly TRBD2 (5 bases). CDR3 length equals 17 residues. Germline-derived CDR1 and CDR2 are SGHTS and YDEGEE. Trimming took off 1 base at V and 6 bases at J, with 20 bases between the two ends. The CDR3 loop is CASSLNVVGGPINEQFF. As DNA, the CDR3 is TGTGCCAGCAGCTTGAACGTAGTTGGCGGGCCCATCAATGAGCAGTTCTTC.

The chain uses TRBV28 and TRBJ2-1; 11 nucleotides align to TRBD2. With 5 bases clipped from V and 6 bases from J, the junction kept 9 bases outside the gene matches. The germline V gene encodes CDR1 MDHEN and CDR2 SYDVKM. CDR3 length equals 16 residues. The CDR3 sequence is CASSPPGTSGANEQFF. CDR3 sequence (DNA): TGTGCCAGCAGTCCTCCCGGGACTAGCGGCGCCAATGAGCAGTTCTTC.

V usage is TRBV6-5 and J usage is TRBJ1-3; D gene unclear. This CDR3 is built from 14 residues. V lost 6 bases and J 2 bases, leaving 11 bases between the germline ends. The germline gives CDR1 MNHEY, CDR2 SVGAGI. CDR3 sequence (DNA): TGTGCCAGCAGAAGGGAGATGGCTGGAAACACCATATATTTT. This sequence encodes CASRREMAGNTIYF.

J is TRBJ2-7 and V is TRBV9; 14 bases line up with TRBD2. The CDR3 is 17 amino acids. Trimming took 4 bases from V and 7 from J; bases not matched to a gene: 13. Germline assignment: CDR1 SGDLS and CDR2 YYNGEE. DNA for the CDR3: TGTGCCAGCAGCCCGACCCTGGGACTAGCGGGAGTGGTTGAGCAGTACTTC. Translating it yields CASSPTLGLAGVVEQYF.

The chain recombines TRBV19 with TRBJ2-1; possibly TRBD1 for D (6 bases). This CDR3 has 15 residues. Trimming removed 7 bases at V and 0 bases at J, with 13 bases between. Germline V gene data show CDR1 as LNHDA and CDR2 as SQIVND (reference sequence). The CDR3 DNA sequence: TGTGCCAGTACCCAAACAGGGCTCTCCTACAATGAGCAGTTCTTC. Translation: CASTQTGLSYNEQFF.

CDR3 nucleotide sequence: TGTGCCATCAGTGTCGACAGCTACACTGAAGCTTTCTTT. Its translation: CAISVDSYTEAFF. The chain carries TRBV10-3 and TRBJ1-1; possible D gene TRBD1, 5 bases. Germline assignment: CDR1 ENHRY and CDR2 SYGVKD. The germline V and J ends were trimmed by 4 bases and 3 bases, with 9 bases remaining between them. The CDR3 runs to 13 residues.

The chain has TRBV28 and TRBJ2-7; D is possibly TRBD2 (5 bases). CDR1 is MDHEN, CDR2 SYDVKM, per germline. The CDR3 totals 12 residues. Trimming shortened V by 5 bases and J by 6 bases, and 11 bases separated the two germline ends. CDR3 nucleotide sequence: TGTGCCAGCAGTACTAGTTCCGGCGAGCAGTACTTC. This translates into CASSTSSGEQYF.